These 21 T cell receptor beta chains were sequenced from one sample in a study of blood T cell repertoires in COVID-19 (dated by TCRdb to the early 2020s). The receptor library was made with the immunoSEQ multiplex PCR assay. TCRdb re-hosts the immuneACCESS table, in-frame sequences only. Its copies lack some clones; in the studies checked, an unresolved V gene accounts for under half of them, and the cause for the rest is not known. The table for this sample lists approximately 30,000 clones; less than 80% of them were counted only once. Clones ranked in the top ten supply approximately 41% of the sample. The sequenced sample was peripheral blood. These receptors all come from an older man with acute or convalescent COVID-19.

This clone was seen only once. The V gene is TRBV30, the J gene TRBJ1-2; D is uncertain. This CDR3 region has 15 residues. Germline values: CDR1 GTSNPN, CDR2 SVGIG (reference sequence). Trimming removed 4 bases from V and 8 bases from J, with 23 bases in between. CDR3 in DNA: TGTGCCTGGAATGAGTACCAGCCGTTAGCGGTCGGCTACACCTTC. Encoded protein: CAWNEYQPLAVGYTF.

This clone came up once. The chain has TRBV6-5 and TRBJ2-7, with 9 positions matching TRBD1. With V trimmed by 7 bases and J by 4 bases, 5 bases remained unmatched. The CDR3 extends over 13 amino acids. In germline, CDR1 is MNHEY, CDR2 SVGAGI. This CDR3 reads CASKGQGIYEQYF. DNA for the CDR3: TGTGCCAGCAAGGGACAGGGTATTTACGAGCAGTACTTC.

This clone occurred once. V gene TRBV7-9 combines with J gene TRBJ1-3; the D gene is possibly TRBD1 (5 bases). Between the trimmed V and J ends, which lost 3 bases and 4 bases, there was a span of 7 bases. The length of the CDR3 is 13 residues. The germline V gene encodes CDR1 SEHNR and CDR2 FQNEAQ (reference sequence). DNA of the CDR3: TGTGCCAGCAGCTTGGGGCCCGGAAACACCATATATTTT. Translation gives CASSLGPGNTIYF.

CDR3 nucleotide sequence: TGTGCCAGCAGCCCCGGGAACACCAACTACGAGCAGTACTTC. Its protein is CASSPGNTNYEQYF. The chain combines TRBV4-2 with TRBJ2-7, with a tentative D call TRBD2 (5 bases). Per the germline V gene, CDR1 is LGHNA and CDR2 is YNFKEQ. The CDR3 runs to 14 residues. The V gene lost 4 bases and the J gene lost 3 bases, with 13 bases spanning the gap.

The V gene is TRBV7-2, the J gene TRBJ2-7, with D possibly TRBD2 on 7 matching bases. This CDR3 comprises 16 residues. CDR1 is SGHTA, CDR2 FQGNSA, per germline. Trimming stripped 5 bases from V and 4 bases from J, with 21 bases between. The CDR3 nucleotides are TGTGCCAGCAGCCCTCAGGGTACGGGGGGCAGATACGAGCAGTACTTC. The encoded protein is CASSPQGTGGRYEQYF.

This chain joins TRBV4-3 and TRBJ2-3, with 7 bases identical to TRBD2. There are 20 residues in the CDR3. V was clipped by 0 bases and J by 2 bases; unmatched bases: 17. CDR1 LGHNA and CDR2 YSLEER come from the germline V gene. In nucleotides, the CDR3 is TGCGCCAGCAGCCAAGAATGGCGGGGAAGGGACTATCAGATCACAGATACGCAGTATTTT. Translating it yields CASSQEWRGRDYQITDTQYF.

The rearrangement joins TRBV6-6 to TRBJ2-7; 12 bases align to TRBD1. The CDR3 spans 17 residues. Per the germline V gene, CDR1 is MNHNY and CDR2 is SVGAGI (reference sequence). V trimming: 5 bases; J trimming: 4 bases; junction bases outside the gene matches: 12. CDR3 loop: CASSPRDRGRGRYEQYF. CDR3 DNA sequence: TGTGCCAGCAGTCCCCGGGACAGGGGGCGTGGAAGGTACGAGCAGTACTTC.

This chain joins TRBV12-3 or TRBV12-4 and TRBJ1-4; D perhaps matches TRBD1 (6 bases). The CDR3 spans 13 residues. V shed 5 bases and J shed 7 bases, with 11 bases lying between them. DNA of the CDR3: TGTGCCAGCAGTCGTGGGGGCCGTGAAAAACTGTTTTTT. Translating gives CASSRGGREKLFF.

The chain employs TRBV11-2 and TRBJ1-6, with a tentative D call TRBD1 (5 bases). Trimming took 2 bases from V and 9 from J, leaving 23 bases between them. Germline V gene lookup returns CDR1 SGHAT and CDR2 FQNNGV. CDR3 length: 18 amino acids. The CDR3 loop reads CASSLLRGGTYAISPLHF. The CDR3 DNA reads TGTGCCAGCAGCTTACTTCGGGGGGGAACGTATGCCATTTCACCCCTCCACTTT.

Of note for this clone: Different DNA sequences within this sample yield the same CDR3. This chain uses TRBV9 with TRBJ2-5, with TRBD2 identical over 10 bases. This CDR3 has 18 amino acids. J lost 2 bases, V lost 0 bases, and 10 bases had no gene match. The germline CDR1 and CDR2 sequences are SGDLS and YYNGEE. CDR3 in DNA: TGTGCCAGCAGCGTAGTCCCCTCCACTAGCGGGGTTCAAGAGACCCAGTACTTC. Translating it yields CASSVVPSTSGVQETQYF.

The V and J genes are TRBV19 and TRBJ1-3, with TRBD1 matching over 7 bases. The V segment lost 0 bases and the J segment 0 bases; nucleotides outside the gene matches: 2. Germline V gene sequence: CDR1 LNHDA, CDR2 SQIVND (reference sequence). CDR3 size: 16 residues. Here the CDR3 reads CASSIEKGASGNTIYF. DNA for the CDR3: TGTGCCAGTAGTATAGAAAAGGGGGCCTCTGGAAACACCATATATTTT. The full variable domain, its missing parts supplied by reference TRBV19 and TRBJ1-3, is DGGITQSPKYLFRKEGQNVTLSCEQNLNHDAMYWYRQDPGQGLRLIYYSQIVNDFQKGDIAEGYSVSREKKESFPLTVTSAQKNPTAFYLCASSIEKGASGNTIYFGEGSWLTVV.

This clone has only one observation. The J gene is TRBJ1-1, the V gene TRBV19; D gene unclear. The CDR3 loop spans 12 amino acids. V was clipped by 5 bases and J by 4 bases, with 8 bases between them. Germline-derived CDR1 and CDR2 are LNHDA and SQIVND (reference sequence). The CDR3 sequence is CASSDLSTEAFF. CDR3 in DNA: TGTGCCAGTAGTGATTTGAGCACTGAAGCTTTCTTT.

V gene TRBV2 combines with J gene TRBJ2-1, with 10 bases matching TRBD1. Germline trimming cut 2 bases from V and 0 bases from J; bases unmatched to any gene: 16. CDR3 size: 21 residues. Looked up from germline, CDR1 is SNHLY and CDR2 is FYNNEI. The CDR3: CASSERVRDRGPLGSYNEQFF. The CDR3 DNA follows: TGTGCCAGCAGTGAAAGGGTCCGGGACAGGGGACCCCTTGGCTCCTACAATGAGCAGTTCTTC. The variable domain in full, with the rest retrieved from reference TRBV2 and TRBJ2-1, is EPEVTQTPSHQVTQMGQEVILRCVPISNHLYFYWYRQILGQKVEFLVSFYNNEISEKSEIFDDQFSVERPDGSNFTLKIRSTKLEDSAMYFCASSERVRDRGPLGSYNEQFFGPGTRLTVL.

This chain links TRBV10-3 with TRBJ1-4; tentative D call: TRBD1 (5 bases). The CDR3 runs to 15 residues. The germline CDR1 and CDR2 sequences are ENHRY and SYGVKD. Trimming removed 0 bases at V and 5 bases at J, with 10 bases between. The CDR3 spells CAISESGGANEKLFF. CDR3 in DNA: TGTGCCATCAGTGAGTCGGGCGGGGCCAATGAAAAACTGTTTTTT.

The rearrangement joins TRBV6-5 to TRBJ1-5; weak D call: TRBD1 (6 bases). This CDR3 has 15 amino acids. V was pared by 4 bases and J by 2 bases, with 12 bases between. Germline assignment: CDR1 MNHEY and CDR2 SVGAGI. CDR3 DNA sequence: TGTGCCAGCAGTTCACAGGGTTCTGGCAATCAGCCCCAGCATTTT. This encodes CASSSQGSGNQPQHF.

The chain has TRBV2 and TRBJ1-1; D gene unclear. The CDR3 extends over 15 amino acids. CDR1 is SNHLY and CDR2 is FYNNEI in the germline V gene. V lost 2 bases to trimming and J lost 3 bases, with 13 bases between them. DNA for the CDR3: TGTGCCAGCAGTGAAAGGTTATGGAGGGACACTGAAGCTTTCTTT. This sequence encodes CASSERLWRDTEAFF.

This clone was counted a single time. This sequence joins TRBV3-1 (or the pseudogene TRBV3-2) and TRBJ1-4, with 8 bases that match TRBD1. The CDR3 length is 16 residues. CDR1 and CDR2 (germline): LGHDT, YNNKEL (reference sequence). Trimming cost V 1 base and J 8 bases; bases outside gene matches: 9. DNA of the CDR3: TGTGCCAGCAGCCAAGGGTTAGGACAGGGCATGGAAAAACTGTTTTTT. It encodes CASSQGLGQGMEKLFF.

The V call is TRBV7-3, the J call TRBJ2-3; perhaps TRBD2 as D (7 bases). The CDR3 runs 15 residues. The V and J ends lost 5 bases and 3 bases respectively, with 15 bases between them. Per germline, CDR1 SGHTA and CDR2 FQGTGA. The CDR3, as DNA: TGTGCCAGCAGCCCCGGGCGGGGGCGGACAGATACGCAGTATTTT. This sequence encodes CASSPGRGRTDTQYF. The whole variable domain, filled in from reference TRBV7-3 and TRBJ2-3, reads GAGVSQTPSNKVTEKGKYVELRCDPISGHTALYWYRQSLGQGPEFLIYFQGTGAADDSGLPNDRFFAVRPEGSVSTLKIQRTERGDSAVYLCASSPGRGRTDTQYFGPGTRLTVL.

V and J are TRBV5-1 and TRBJ1-1; D unclear. Trimming removed 4 bases at V and 8 bases at J, with 21 bases between. Germline V gives CDR1 SGHRS, CDR2 YFSETQ. This CDR3 is 15 amino acids long. CDR3 region: CASSPNEVGGGEAFF. CDR3 in DNA: TGCGCCAGCAGCCCTAATGAGGTTGGCGGCGGCGAAGCTTTCTTT. The full variable domain, rest sourced from reference TRBV5-1 and TRBJ1-1, is KAGVTQTPRYLIKTRGQQVTLSCSPISGHRSVSWYQQTPGQGLQFLFEYFSETQRNKGNFPGRFSGRQFSNSRSEMNVSTLELGDSALYLCASSPNEVGGGEAFFGQGTRLTVV.

The chain carries TRBV6-2 or TRBV6-3 and TRBJ2-1; D call uncertain. The CDR3 extends over 13 amino acids. Between the trimmed V and J ends, which lost 6 bases and 3 bases, there was a span of 9 bases. Germline CDR1 reads MNHEY; CDR2 reads SVGEGT. The CDR3 reads CASSPLVYNEQFF. The CDR3 DNA follows: TGTGCCAGCAGCCCCCTCGTCTACAATGAGCAGTTCTTC.

This sequence joins TRBV5-1 and TRBJ1-2; TRBD1 matches 7 bases. Losses at the gene ends were 1 base for V and 4 bases for J; bases not matched to a gene: 7. The germline V gene encodes CDR1 SGHRS and CDR2 YFSETQ. This CDR3 has 15 residues. CDR3 coding DNA: TGCGCCAGCAGCTTGTTTGGGACAGTGATCTATGGCTACACCTTC. This sequence encodes CASSLFGTVIYGYTF.